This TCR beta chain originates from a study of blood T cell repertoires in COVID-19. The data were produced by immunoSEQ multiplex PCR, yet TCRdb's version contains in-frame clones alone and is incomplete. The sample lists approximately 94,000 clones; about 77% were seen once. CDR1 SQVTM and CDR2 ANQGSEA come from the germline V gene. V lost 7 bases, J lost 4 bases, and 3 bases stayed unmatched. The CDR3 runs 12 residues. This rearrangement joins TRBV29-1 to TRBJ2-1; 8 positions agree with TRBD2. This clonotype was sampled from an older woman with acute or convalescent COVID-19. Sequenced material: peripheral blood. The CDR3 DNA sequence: TGCAGCGGGGGACTAGTTTACAATGAGCAGTTCTTC. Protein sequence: CSGGLVYNEQFF.